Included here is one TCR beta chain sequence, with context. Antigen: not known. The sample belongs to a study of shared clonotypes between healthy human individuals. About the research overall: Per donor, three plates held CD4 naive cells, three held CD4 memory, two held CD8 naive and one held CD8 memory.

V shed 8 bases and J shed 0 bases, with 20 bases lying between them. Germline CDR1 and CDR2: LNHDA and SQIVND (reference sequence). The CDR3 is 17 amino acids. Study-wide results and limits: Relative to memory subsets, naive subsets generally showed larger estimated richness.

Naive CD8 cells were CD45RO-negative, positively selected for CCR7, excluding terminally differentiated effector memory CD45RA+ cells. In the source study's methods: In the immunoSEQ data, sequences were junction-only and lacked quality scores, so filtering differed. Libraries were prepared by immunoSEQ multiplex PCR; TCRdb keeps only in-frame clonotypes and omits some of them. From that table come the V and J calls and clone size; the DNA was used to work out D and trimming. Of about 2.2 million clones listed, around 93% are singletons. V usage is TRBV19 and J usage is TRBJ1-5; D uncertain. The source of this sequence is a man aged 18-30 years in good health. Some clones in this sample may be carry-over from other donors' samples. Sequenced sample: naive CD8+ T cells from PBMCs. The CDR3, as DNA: TGTGCCAGTGGCGATCCCCCAATTGGGCATAGCAATCAGCCCCAGCATTTT. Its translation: CASGDPPIGHSNQPQHF. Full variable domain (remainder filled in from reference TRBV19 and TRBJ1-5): DGGITQSPKYLFRKEGQNVTLSCEQNLNHDAMYWYRQDPGQGLRLIYYSQIVNDFQKGDIAEGYSVSREKKESFPLTVTSAQKNPTAFYLCASGDPPIGHSNQPQHFGDGTRLSIL.